Detailed here is one T cell receptor (beta chain). TCRdb's table, derived via immunoSEQ multiplex PCR, lists solely in-frame clones and lacks some. Here the sample spans roughly 180,000 clones, 85% to 90% being singletons. This sample stems from a study of blood T cell repertoires in COVID-19. Trimming cost V 3 bases and J 0 bases, with 10 bases left between them. CDR1 SEHNR and CDR2 FQNEAQ come from the germline V gene (reference sequence). This CDR3 region has 15 residues. Sequencing was performed on peripheral blood. The TCR was taken from a woman in her sixties or seventies with acute or convalescent COVID-19. V and J are TRBV7-9 and TRBJ2-3, with a weak D call TRBD2 (6 bases). The DNA of the CDR3 is TGTGCCAGCAGCTTGGAAAGCGGGAGCACAGATACGCAGTATTTT. Its protein product is CASSLESGSTDTQYF.